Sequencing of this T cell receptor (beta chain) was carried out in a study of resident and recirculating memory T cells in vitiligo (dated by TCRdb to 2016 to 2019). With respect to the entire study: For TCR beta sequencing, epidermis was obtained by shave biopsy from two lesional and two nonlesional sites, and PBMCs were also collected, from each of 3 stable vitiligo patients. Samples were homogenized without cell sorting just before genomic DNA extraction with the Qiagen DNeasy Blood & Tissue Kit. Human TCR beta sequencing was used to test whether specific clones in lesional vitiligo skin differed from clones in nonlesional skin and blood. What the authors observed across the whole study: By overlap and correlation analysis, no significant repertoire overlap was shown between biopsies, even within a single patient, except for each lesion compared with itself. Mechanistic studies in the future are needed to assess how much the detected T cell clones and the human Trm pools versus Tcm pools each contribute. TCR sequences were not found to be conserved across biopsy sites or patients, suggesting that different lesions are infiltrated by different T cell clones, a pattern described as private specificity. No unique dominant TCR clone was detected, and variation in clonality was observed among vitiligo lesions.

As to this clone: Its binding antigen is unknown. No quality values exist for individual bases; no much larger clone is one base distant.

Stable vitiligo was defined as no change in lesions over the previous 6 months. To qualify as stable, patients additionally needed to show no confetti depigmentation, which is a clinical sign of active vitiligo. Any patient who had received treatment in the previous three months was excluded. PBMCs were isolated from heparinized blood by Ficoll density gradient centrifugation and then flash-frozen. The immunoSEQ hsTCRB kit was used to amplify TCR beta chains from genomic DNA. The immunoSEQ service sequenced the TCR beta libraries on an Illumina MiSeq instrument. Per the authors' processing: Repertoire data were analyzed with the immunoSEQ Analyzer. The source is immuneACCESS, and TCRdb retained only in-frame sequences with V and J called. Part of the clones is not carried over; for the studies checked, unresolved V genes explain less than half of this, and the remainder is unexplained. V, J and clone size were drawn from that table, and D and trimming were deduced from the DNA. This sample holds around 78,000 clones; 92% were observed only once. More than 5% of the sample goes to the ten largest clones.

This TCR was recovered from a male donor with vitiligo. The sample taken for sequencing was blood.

The DNA reads TGTGCCAGCAGCGTACAGTCAAGCGGGAGTCTCACCGGGGAGCTGTTTTTT. It is translated as CASSVQSSGSLTGELFF. The rearranged chain carries TRBV9 and TRBJ2-2, with 8 junctional bases fitting TRBD2. V and J are trimmed by 1 base and 4 bases, and the gene matches miss 9 bases of the junction. Counted from cysteine to phenylalanine, this CDR3 has 17 amino acids. Only the CDR3 portion is preserved as DNA: 51 bases, with reading frame beginning at the first base. The CDR1 and CDR2 encoded by the germline V gene are SGDLS and YYNGEE.